This T cell receptor (beta chain) came from a study of post-analysis software for immune sequencing data. CDR1 and CDR2 from the germline V gene are SGHAT and FQNNGV. The CDR3 is 15 residues long. Trimming took 3 bases from V and 2 from J, leaving 13 bases between them. Built from TCR beta cDNA, the libraries had unique molecular identifiers in them. In TCRdb, the PCR reads were re-called with MiXCR into one record per CDR3 protein. The data show about 460,000 distinct CDR3 sequences, over 35% seen once. This clonotype was seen only a few times. As yet, its antigen is unknown. Findings of the study overall: Five TRBV segments (TRBV5-6, TRBV5-1 and TRBV20-1 among them) occurred more frequently in patients than in controls. F measure showed strong co-clustering of same-batch samples.

Sequencing was performed on blood. The chain couples TRBV11-2 to TRBJ1-1, with D uncertain. The TCR comes from a girl aged 5 to 17 with multiple sclerosis. DNA of the CDR3: TGTGCCAGCAGCTTGGCCTCAAGACTCAACACTGAAGCTTTCTTT. Encoded protein: CASSLASRLNTEAFF.